These 25 T cell receptor beta chains share one sample of origin, sequenced in a study of shared clonotypes between healthy human individuals. TCRdb's copy holds only in-frame clones and misses some; the assay was immunoSEQ multiplex PCR. The sample holds some 2,500,000 clones; over 85% are singletons and the top ten take around 0.4%. Source material: naive CD4+ T cells from PBMCs. The subset denotes: CD45RA+ positively selected. Every receptor here comes from a man aged 18-30 years in good health. Some clones in this sample may be carry-over from other donors' samples.

The gene calls are TRBV5-1 and TRBJ2-7; D remains ambiguous. Germline assignment: CDR1 SGHRS and CDR2 YFSETQ. The CDR3 runs to 14 residues. V was trimmed by 4 bases and J by 5 bases, leaving 16 bases between them. The CDR3 bases are TGCGCCAGCAGCCCCGCCCCGGGCAATGACGAGCAGTACTTC. Protein: CASSPAPGNDEQYF.

The chain joins TRBV7-9 to TRBJ1-3, with D unresolved. The length of the CDR3 is 17 residues. The germline CDR1 and CDR2 sequences are SEHNR and FQNEAQ (reference sequence). Trimming left V 1 base short and J 1 base short, with 14 bases between. CDR3 sequence reads: CASSLGPRLSSGNTIYF. The CDR3 DNA is TGTGCCAGCAGCTTAGGACCCAGACTGAGTTCTGGAAACACCATATATTTT. Drawing the rest from reference TRBV7-9 and TRBJ1-3, the complete variable domain is DTGVSQNPRHKITKRGQNVTFRCDPISEHNRLYWYRQTLGQGPEFLTYFQNEAQLEKSRLLSDRFSAERPKGSFSTLEIQRTEQGDSAMYLCASSLGPRLSSGNTIYFGEGSWLTVV.

The V and J genes are TRBV18 and TRBJ2-2; maybe TRBD1 (5 bases). Trimming shortened V by 5 bases and J by 0 bases, and 7 bases separated the two germline ends. The CDR3 covers 14 residues. The germline gives CDR1 KGHSH, CDR2 LQKENI. The CDR3 region has the DNA TGTGCCAGCTCAACGACAGCGAACACCGGGGAGCTGTTTTTT. Translation: CASSTTANTGELFF.

The genes are TRBV10-3 and TRBJ2-7; no reliable D call. V was shortened by 3 bases and J by 0 bases, with 3 bases between the two germline ends. The length of the CDR3 is 12 residues. CDR1 and CDR2 from the germline V gene are ENHRY and SYGVKD. The CDR3 DNA reads as TGTGCCATCAGTGAAGTCTCCTACGAGCAGTACTTC. Amino acids: CAISEVSYEQYF.

The V gene is TRBV4-1, the J gene TRBJ2-5, with D possibly matching TRBD1 (5 bases). The CDR3 has 15 amino acids. Germline V lookup: CDR1 MGHRA, CDR2 YSYEKL. V lost 0 bases and J 2 bases, leaving 10 bases between the germline ends. CDR3 region: CASSQDLPGQETQYF. CDR3 bases: TGCGCCAGCAGCCAAGATCTGCCAGGGCAAGAGACCCAGTACTTC.

V gene TRBV5-1 combines with J gene TRBJ2-6, with no clear D. Trimming stripped 6 bases from V and 5 bases from J, with 15 bases between. The CDR3 loop spans 15 amino acids. Germline V gives CDR1 SGHRS, CDR2 YFSETQ. This CDR3 is CASTLSQSRANVLTF. CDR3 nucleotide sequence: TGCGCCAGCACTTTGTCACAAAGTCGGGCCAACGTCCTGACTTTC.

The rearrangement links TRBV10-2 to TRBJ2-2, with 7 bases fitting TRBD1. With 8 bases clipped from V and 4 bases from J, the junction kept 4 bases outside the gene matches. Per germline, CDR1 WSHSY and CDR2 SAAADI. The CDR3 contains 13 residues. The CDR3 is CASRQGPTGELFF. The DNA for the CDR3 is TGCGCCAGCCGACAGGGTCCCACCGGGGAGCTGTTTTTT.

V gene TRBV7-9 combines with J gene TRBJ1-2; no clear D gene. The CDR3 sequence is 11 residues long. CDR1 is SEHNR, CDR2 FQNEAQ, per germline (reference sequence). V lost 0 bases to trimming and J lost 8 bases, with 4 bases between them. CDR3 DNA: TGTGCCAGCAGCTTAGCGGAGGGCTACACCTTC. Its translation: CASSLAEGYTF. The variable domain in full, completed from reference TRBV7-9 and TRBJ1-2, reads DTGVSQNPRHKITKRGQNVTFRCDPISEHNRLYWYRQTLGQGPEFLTYFQNEAQLEKSRLLSDRFSAERPKGSFSTLEIQRTEQGDSAMYLCASSLAEGYTFGSGTRLTVV.

V gene TRBV7-3 combines with J gene TRBJ2-6, with D unclear. The germline CDR1 and CDR2 sequences are SGHTA and FQGTGA. The CDR3 runs to 14 residues. The V gene lost 1 base and the J gene lost 1 base, with 2 bases spanning the gap. CDR3 loop: CASSLMSGANVLTF. Written as DNA, the CDR3 is TGTGCCAGCAGCTTAATGTCTGGGGCCAACGTCCTGACTTTC.

The rearrangement uses TRBV30 and TRBJ1-4; no reliable D call. The germline V and J ends were trimmed by 1 base and 6 bases, with 15 bases remaining between them. Germline V gene data show CDR1 as GTSNPN and CDR2 as SVGIG (reference sequence). The CDR3 covers 15 residues. This CDR3 is CAWSGGRANHEKLFF. CDR3 bases: TGTGCCTGGAGTGGGGGTCGAGCTAATCATGAAAAACTGTTTTTT. Supplemented by reference TRBV30 and TRBJ1-4, the full variable domain reads SQTIHQWPATLVQPVGSPLSLECTVEGTSNPNLYWYRQAAGRGLQLLFYSVGIGQISSEVPQNLSASRPQDRQFILSSKKLLLSDSGFYLCAWSGGRANHEKLFFGSGTQLSVL.

The chain is built from TRBV11-2 and TRBJ2-7; D ambiguous. Germline values: CDR1 SGHAT, CDR2 FQNNGV. The length of the CDR3 is 16 residues. Trimming pared 1 base from V and 6 bases from J, leaving 19 bases between. The CDR3 DNA reads as TGTGCCAGCAGCTTAGTTCTAGTTAGACGTCCCGGCGAGCAGTACTTC. Protein sequence: CASSLVLVRRPGEQYF.

This chain uses TRBV10-3 with TRBJ2-7; D is perhaps TRBD1 or TRBD2 (7 bases each). The length of the CDR3 is 14 residues. Trimming stripped 10 bases from V and 2 bases from J, with 18 bases between. Looked up from germline, CDR1 is ENHRY and CDR2 is SYGVKD. This CDR3 is CATSSSGTAYEQYF. The CDR3 DNA sequence: TGTGCCACCTCCTCAAGCGGGACAGCCTACGAGCAGTACTTC.

As DNA, the CDR3 is TGCAGCGTTGAGGGCCAGCGGGGAGAGACCCAGTACTTC. As protein: CSVEGQRGETQYF. V and J are TRBV29-1 and TRBJ2-5; 7 nucleotides align to TRBD2. V lost 3 bases, J lost 4 bases, and 5 bases stayed unmatched. The germline gives CDR1 SQVTM, CDR2 ANQGSEA. The CDR3 consists of 13 residues.

This chain links TRBV6-5 with TRBJ2-2, with 11 bases fitting TRBD2. Germline assignment: CDR1 MNHEY and CDR2 SVGAGI. This CDR3 has 16 amino acids. Losses at the gene ends were 4 bases for V and 9 bases for J; bases not matched to a gene: 10. CDR3 coding DNA: TGTGCCAGCAGTTCGTTAGCGGGAGGGCCAATCCGGGAGCTGTTTTTT. The encoded protein is CASSSLAGGPIRELFF.

The V gene is TRBV7-2, the J gene TRBJ2-2; D call uncertain. The CDR3 has 14 residues. Germline CDR1 is SGHTA and CDR2 is FQGNSA. V was cut by 2 bases and J by 4 bases, with 8 bases left in between. CDR3 amino acids: CASSLSWSTGELFF. In DNA form, the CDR3 reads TGTGCCAGCAGCTTATCCTGGTCCACCGGGGAGCTGTTTTTT.

The chain uses TRBV7-2 and TRBJ1-1; no clear D. The CDR3 covers 12 residues. Trimming shortened V by 2 bases and J by 8 bases, and 9 bases separated the two germline ends. Germline CDR1 and CDR2: SGHTA and FQGNSA. CDR3 nucleotide sequence: TGTGCCAGCAGCTTATGGTCCCAGGAAGCTTTCTTT. This encodes CASSLWSQEAFF.

V is TRBV6-1 and J is TRBJ1-2; D is ambiguous. CDR1 and CDR2 (germline): MNHNS, SASEGT. The CDR3 extends over 14 amino acids. Trimming took 10 bases from V and 0 from J, leaving 15 bases between them. CDR3 coding DNA: TGTGCCATTGGTTATCAATCTGCTAACTATGGCTACACCTTC. Translating it yields CAIGYQSANYGYTF.

V and J are TRBV7-9 and TRBJ2-3; D call uncertain. The CDR3 is 14 residues long. V lost 0 bases, J lost 3 bases, and 7 bases lay in between. Germline values: CDR1 SEHNR, CDR2 FQNEAQ (reference sequence). CDR3 loop: CASSLALWTDTQYF. The CDR3 DNA follows: TGTGCCAGCAGCTTAGCGCTCTGGACAGATACGCAGTATTTT. The complete variable domain, with remaining parts taken from reference TRBV7-9 and TRBJ2-3, reads DTGVSQNPRHKITKRGQNVTFRCDPISEHNRLYWYRQTLGQGPEFLTYFQNEAQLEKSRLLSDRFSAERPKGSFSTLEIQRTEQGDSAMYLCASSLALWTDTQYFGPGTRLTVL.

V gene TRBV7-3 combines with J gene TRBJ2-1; a possible D gene is TRBD2 (5 bases). The CDR3 runs to 13 residues. CDR1 is SGHTA and CDR2 is FQGTGA in the germline V gene. With 4 bases removed from V and 5 bases from J, the gap between germline ends came to 9 bases. CDR3: CASSSGLHNEQFF. CDR3 DNA sequence: TGTGCCAGCAGCTCAGGACTTCACAATGAGCAGTTCTTC. The full variable domain, its missing parts supplied by reference TRBV7-3 and TRBJ2-1, is GAGVSQTPSNKVTEKGKYVELRCDPISGHTALYWYRQSLGQGPEFLIYFQGTGAADDSGLPNDRFFAVRPEGSVSTLKIQRTERGDSAVYLCASSSGLHNEQFFGPGTRLTVL.

V and J are TRBV19 and TRBJ2-1; 8 bases are a match to TRBD2. The CDR3 totals 18 residues. CDR1 and CDR2 (germline): LNHDA, SQIVND (reference sequence). The V and J ends lost 6 bases and 0 bases, in that order; junction bases with no gene match: 13. CDR3 sequence: CASSPRGGARGSYNEQFF. CDR3 bases: TGTGCCAGTAGCCCCCGGGGGGGCGCTAGAGGCTCCTACAATGAGCAGTTCTTC.

This chain links TRBV9 with TRBJ1-5, with D possibly matching TRBD1 (5 bases). From germline, CDR1 is SGDLS and CDR2 YYNGEE. V was trimmed by 0 bases and J by 0 bases, leaving 10 bases between them. CDR3 length equals 16 residues. In DNA, the CDR3 is TGTGCCAGCAGCGTAGTTCACAGGTATAGCAATCAGCCCCAGCATTTT. Its protein product is CASSVVHRYSNQPQHF.

As for this clone: Distinct nucleotide sequences in the sample also encode this CDR3. The V call is TRBV5-6, the J call TRBJ2-5; no firm D call. Trimming left V 0 bases short and J 5 bases short, with 2 bases between. The CDR3 is 11 residues long. Germline CDR1 SGHDT, CDR2 YYEEEE. The DNA for the CDR3 is TGTGCCAGCAGCTTGGCCGAGACCCAGTACTTC. Translated, it gives CASSLAETQYF. Looking up the rest from reference TRBV5-6 and TRBJ2-5 gives the full variable domain: DAGVTQSPTHLIKTRGQQVTLRCSPKSGHDTVSWYQQALGQGPQFIFQYYEEEERQRGNFPDRFSGHQFPNYSSELNVNALLLGDSALYLCASSLAETQYFGPGTRLLVL.

The chain joins TRBV9 to TRBJ1-1; D unresolved. Trimming took 4 bases from V and 1 from J, leaving 8 bases between them. The V gene's germline CDR1 is SGDLS and CDR2 YYNGEE. CDR3 size: 13 residues. The CDR3 sequence is CASSHTANTEAFF. For the CDR3, the DNA is TGTGCCAGCAGCCATACAGCGAACACTGAAGCTTTCTTT. The full variable domain, rest sourced from reference TRBV9 and TRBJ1-1, is DSGVTQTPKHLITATGQRVTLRCSPRSGDLSVYWYQQSLDQGLQFLIQYYNGEERAKGNILERFSAQQFPDLHSELNLSSLELGDSALYFCASSHTANTEAFFGQGTRLTVV.

The chain recombines TRBV18 with TRBJ2-5; D is possibly TRBD1 or TRBD2 (6 bases each). The germline V and J ends were trimmed by 6 bases and 2 bases, with 16 bases remaining between them. In germline, CDR1 is KGHSH, CDR2 LQKENI. The CDR3 is 15 amino acids. DNA of the CDR3: TGTGCCAGCTCGCCTACCGGGGGCAGGCAAGAGACCCAGTACTTC. Translated: CASSPTGGRQETQYF. The full variable domain, in which reference TRBV18 and TRBJ2-5 provide the parts outside the CDR3, is NAGVMQNPRHLVRRRGQEARLRCSPMKGHSHVYWYRQLPEEGLKFMVYLQKENIIDESGMPKERFSAEFPKEGPSILRIQQVVRGDSAAYFCASSPTGGRQETQYFGPGTRLLVL.

The rearrangement links TRBV30 to TRBJ2-7; D is undetermined. This CDR3 contains 14 residues. V was shortened by 1 base and J by 2 bases, with 12 bases between the two germline ends. CDR1 is GTSNPN, CDR2 SVGIG, per germline (reference sequence). This CDR3 reads CAWSEGPLAYEQYF. The DNA for the CDR3 is TGTGCCTGGAGTGAAGGCCCCTTGGCCTACGAGCAGTACTTC.